Detailed here is one T cell receptor (beta chain). Its target is unknown. The PCR had 60 Vbeta and 13 Jbeta primers. Using immunoSEQ multiplex PCR, the repertoire was profiled, and TCRdb retains in-frame clones only, with some absent. Here the sample spans 90,000 to 120,000 clones, roughly 82% being singletons. The CDR3 runs to 14 residues. V was trimmed by 0 bases and J by 6 bases, leaving 9 bases between them. Germline V gives CDR1 SGHTS, CDR2 YDEGEE. This entry is derived from a study of cytomegalovirus exposure and HLA in healthy donors. Broader study findings: CMV serostatus was the only recorded immune exposure for donors. Rare sequences made up most TCRs, while some public TCRs were found in many donors. Several of the most significant clusters were apparently associated with common viral pathogens in a later analysis.

This receptor was identified in a man in his thirties or forties in good health and CMV-seropositive. Sequencing used PBMCs. The rearrangement links TRBV5-8 to TRBJ1-4; possible D gene TRBD1, 5 bases. This CDR3 reads CASSLGQTYEKLFF. CDR3 in DNA: TGTGCCAGCAGCTTGGGACAGACTTATGAAAAACTGTTTTTT.